The source of this TCR beta chain is a study of blood T cells in healthy people across ages. Every donor provided 7.5 to 10 milliliters of peripheral blood. The CDR3 consists of 15 residues. The germline V gene has CDR1 SGHTA and CDR2 FQGNSA. V was clipped by 5 bases and J by 4 bases; unmatched bases: 7. The use of a sample-barcoded 5' primer and a J-beta primer mix characterized a second PCR of roughly 7 to 11 cycles. TCRdb fed the 5' RACE reads into MiXCR, producing one record per CDR3 protein. This table holds about 590,000 distinct CDR3 sequences, about 30% found once. This chain uses TRBV7-2 with TRBJ1-4; 7 positions agree with TRBD1. Sequencing was performed on blood. This TCR derives from a woman of 80 years or more in good health. The CDR3 loop reads CASSPWDSDNEKLFF. The CDR3 region has the DNA TGTGCCAGCAGCCCTTGGGACAGCGATAATGAAAAACTGTTTTTT.